This note documents a single T cell receptor beta chain sequence. The record originates from a study of T cell responses to AZD1222 COVID-19 vaccine. This table comes from immunoSEQ multiplex PCR, and its TCRdb copy is limited to in-frame clones, with some not included. Altogether roughly 42,000 clones are present, 88% being singletons, with the ten largest covering around a quarter. The receptor comes from an adult who received the MenACWY meningococcal vaccine as a control. This material consisted of peripheral blood, taken 28 days after the second dose of the MenACWY control vaccine.

Here the CDR3 DNA reads TGTGCCAGCAGCCTTGGCTCGGACAGTTCCTACGAGCAGTACTTC. Translated: CASSLGSDSSYEQYF. This chain connects TRBV28 to TRBJ2-7; TRBD1 might be the D (6 bases). This CDR3 comprises 15 residues. Germline V CDR1 and CDR2: MDHEN, SYDVKM. Trimming removed 6 bases from V and 1 base from J, with 16 bases in between. The full variable domain, in which reference TRBV28 and TRBJ2-7 provide the parts outside the CDR3, is DVKVTQSSRYLVKRTGEKVFLECVQDMDHENMFWYRQDPGLGLRLIYFSYDVKMKEKGDIPEGYSVSREKKERFSLILESASTNQTSMYLCASSLGSDSSYEQYFGPGTRLTVT.